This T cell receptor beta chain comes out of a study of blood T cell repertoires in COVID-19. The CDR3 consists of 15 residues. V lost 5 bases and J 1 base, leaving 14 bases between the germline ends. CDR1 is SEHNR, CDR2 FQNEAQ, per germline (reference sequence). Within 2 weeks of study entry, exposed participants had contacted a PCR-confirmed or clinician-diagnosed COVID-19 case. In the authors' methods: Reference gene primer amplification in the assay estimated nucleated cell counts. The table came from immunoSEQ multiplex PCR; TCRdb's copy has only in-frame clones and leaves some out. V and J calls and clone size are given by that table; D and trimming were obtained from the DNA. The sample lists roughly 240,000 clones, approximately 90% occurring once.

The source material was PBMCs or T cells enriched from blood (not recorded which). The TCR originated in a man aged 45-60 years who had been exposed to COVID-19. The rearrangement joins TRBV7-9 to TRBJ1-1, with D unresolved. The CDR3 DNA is TGTGCCAGCAGCCCCGGGTCGGTTAAGAACACTGAAGCTTTCTTT. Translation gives CASSPGSVKNTEAFF.